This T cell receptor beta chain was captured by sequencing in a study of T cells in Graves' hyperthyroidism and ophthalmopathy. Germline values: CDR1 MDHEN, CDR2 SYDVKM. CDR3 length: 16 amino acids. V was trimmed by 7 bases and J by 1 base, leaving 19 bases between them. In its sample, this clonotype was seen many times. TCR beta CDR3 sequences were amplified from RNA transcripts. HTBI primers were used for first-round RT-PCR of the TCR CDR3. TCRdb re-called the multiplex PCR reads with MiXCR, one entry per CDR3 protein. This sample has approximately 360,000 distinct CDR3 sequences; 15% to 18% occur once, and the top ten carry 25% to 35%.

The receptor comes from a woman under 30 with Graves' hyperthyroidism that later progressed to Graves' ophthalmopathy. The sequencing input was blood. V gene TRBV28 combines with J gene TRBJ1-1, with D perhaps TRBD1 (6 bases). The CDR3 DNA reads TGTGCCAGCACCATATCGGGGGCCCTTCGGAACACTGAAGCTTTCTTT. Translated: CASTISGALRNTEAFF. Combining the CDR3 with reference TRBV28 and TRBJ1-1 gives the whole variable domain DVKVTQSSRYLVKRTGEKVFLECVQDMDHENMFWYRQDPGLGLRLIYFSYDVKMKEKGDIPEGYSVSREKKERFSLILESASTNQTSMYLCASTISGALRNTEAFFGQGTRLTVV.